These 20 T cell receptor beta chains were sequenced from one sample in a study of cytomegalovirus exposure and HLA in healthy donors. 13 Jbeta primers and 60 Vbeta primers were used for the PCR. Assay used: immunoSEQ multiplex PCR; TCRdb lists only in-frame clones, some missing. The data show 150,000 or so clones, with roughly three quarters seen just once and approximately 14% held by the top ten. Sequencing was performed on PBMCs. The origin of the receptors is a woman aged 35 to 49 in good health and CMV-seronegative.

The rearrangement uses TRBV13 and TRBJ1-5; TRBD1 agrees at 9 bases. Germline CDR1 PRHDT, CDR2 FYEKMQ (reference sequence). Unmatched junction bases numbered 5, after V lost 5 bases and J lost 6 bases. This CDR3 contains 14 residues. The CDR3 protein is CASSLRQGGQPQHF. The CDR3, as DNA: TGTGCCAGCAGCCTAAGACAGGGGGGTCAGCCCCAGCATTTT.

As for this clone: Relative to the germline gene, one junction end is altered; a read error may explain this. The rearrangement links TRBV7-9 to TRBJ2-1, with TRBD2 matching over 10 bases. CDR1 SEHNR and CDR2 FQNEAQ come from the germline V gene (reference sequence). The length of the CDR3 is 16 residues. CDR3 nucleotides: TGTTCCAGCAGCTCCCTAGCGGGAGAAGCCTACAATGAGCAGTTCTTC. Its protein is CSSSSLAGEAYNEQFF.

This clone is a singleton in its sample. This rearrangement joins TRBV5-4 to TRBJ2-3; 8 bases are shared with TRBD2. After removal of 2 bases from V and 4 bases from J, the junction contained 6 bases not matched to a gene. Germline assignment: CDR1 SGHNT and CDR2 YYREEE (reference sequence). This CDR3 has 15 residues. The CDR3 region has the DNA TGTGCCAGCAGCTTCCGCGGGAGGAGCGCAGATACGCAGTATTTT. Translation: CASSFRGRSADTQYF.

This clone turned up a few times. The rearrangement uses TRBV5-4 and TRBJ2-7, with D possibly matching TRBD2 (6 bases). Deletions cut 3 bases from V and 3 bases from J, with 16 bases between. Germline V gives CDR1 SGHNT, CDR2 YYREEE (reference sequence). This CDR3 has 15 residues. The CDR3 spells CASSSKTGLNYEQYF. The CDR3 DNA is TGTGCCAGCAGCTCCAAAACGGGACTGAACTACGAGCAGTACTTC.

V gene TRBV5-1 combines with J gene TRBJ2-2, with a possible D match to TRBD1 (6 bases). CDR3 length: 14 amino acids. From germline, CDR1 is SGHRS and CDR2 YFSETQ. V gave up 1 base and J gave up 7 bases, with 11 bases separating them. The CDR3 DNA reads TGCGCCAGCAGCTTGATGGGGGCAGGCGGGGAGCTGTTTTTT. Translation: CASSLMGAGGELFF.

The chain joins TRBV5-4 to TRBJ2-1, with a tentative D call TRBD1 (6 bases). The CDR3 length is 14 residues. Germline V CDR1 and CDR2: SGHNT, YYREEE (reference sequence). The V gene lost 0 bases and the J gene lost 9 bases, with 13 bases spanning the gap. The CDR3 reads CASSLEKGTIEQFF. The CDR3 nucleotides read TGTGCCAGCAGCTTGGAGAAGGGGACAATTGAGCAGTTCTTC.

The V gene is TRBV5-1, the J gene TRBJ2-3; 9 bases are shared with TRBD1. This CDR3 spans 13 amino acids. CDR1 and CDR2 from the germline V gene are SGHRS and YFSETQ. After removal of 7 bases from V and 5 bases from J, the junction contained 5 bases not matched to a gene. The CDR3 sequence: CASSGQGGDTQYF. CDR3 coding DNA: TGCGCCAGCTCGGGACAGGGTGGAGATACGCAGTATTTT.

The chain carries TRBV6-6 and TRBJ2-4; possible D gene TRBD1, 7 bases. V was shortened by 5 bases and J by 6 bases, with 14 bases between the two germline ends. The CDR3 length is 14 residues. The germline CDR1 and CDR2 sequences are MNHNY and SVGAGI (reference sequence). CDR3 sequence (DNA): TGTGCCAGCAGTGGGGGGACAGTCGGAAACATTCAGTACTTC. Translated, it gives CASSGGTVGNIQYF.

The rearrangement uses TRBV7-2 and TRBJ1-5; D remains unclear. This CDR3 comprises 16 residues. Germline CDR1 reads SGHTA; CDR2 reads FQGNSA. V was cut by 0 bases and J by 0 bases, with 9 bases left in between. CDR3 coding DNA: TGTGCCAGCAGCTTAGCCGGTCTTTATAGCAATCAGCCCCAGCATTTT. Residues: CASSLAGLYSNQPQHF.

This sequence joins TRBV10-3 and TRBJ2-1; D possibly corresponds to TRBD2 (5 bases). V lost 6 bases and J 2 bases, leaving 17 bases between the germline ends. The CDR3 length is 16 residues. Germline V CDR1 and CDR2: ENHRY, SYGVKD. The CDR3 DNA sequence: TGTGCCATCAGGGGTATTCTAGCTCCCCCCTACAATGAGCAGTTCTTC. Translating gives CAIRGILAPPYNEQFF.

The rearrangement uses TRBV15 and TRBJ1-5; D is ambiguous. Trimming left V 0 bases short and J 1 base short, with 4 bases between. The CDR3 covers 14 residues. CDR1 and CDR2 from the germline V gene are LNHNV and YYDKDF (reference sequence). The CDR3, as DNA: TGTGCCACCAGCAGAGACAGGAGCAATCAGCCCCAGCATTTT. As protein: CATSRDRSNQPQHF.

The rearrangement uses TRBV27 and TRBJ2-7, with D perhaps matching TRBD1 (6 bases). The CDR3 covers 14 residues. The V gene lost 1 base and the J gene lost 4 bases, with 11 bases spanning the gap. Germline loops: CDR1 MNHEY, CDR2 SMNVEV (reference sequence). CDR3 sequence (DNA): TGTGCCAGCAGTTTATATCCAGGGGCGTACGAGCAGTACTTC. It translates to CASSLYPGAYEQYF.

V usage is TRBV19 and J usage is TRBJ2-3; 14 bases are a match to TRBD2. Trimming at V came to 4 bases and at J to 0 bases, leaving 9 bases not matched to a gene. Germline-derived CDR1 and CDR2 are LNHDA and SQIVND (reference sequence). The CDR3 totals 19 residues. The CDR3 sequence: CASSRGLAGVIQSTDTQYF. The CDR3 DNA reads as TGTGCCAGTAGTAGGGGACTAGCGGGAGTTATCCAGAGCACAGATACGCAGTATTTT. The whole variable domain, remainder taken from reference TRBV19 and TRBJ2-3, is DGGITQSPKYLFRKEGQNVTLSCEQNLNHDAMYWYRQDPGQGLRLIYYSQIVNDFQKGDIAEGYSVSREKKESFPLTVTSAQKNPTAFYLCASSRGLAGVIQSTDTQYFGPGTRLTVL.

Regarding this clone: The same CDR3 is also encoded by other DNA sequences in this sample. The J gene is TRBJ2-1, the V gene TRBV7-2; maybe TRBD1 (5 bases). V was cut by 2 bases and J by 2 bases, with 10 bases left in between. Germline values: CDR1 SGHTA, CDR2 FQGNSA. This CDR3 has 15 residues. The CDR3 DNA is TGTGCCAGCAGCTTATTGGCAGGGCCCTACAATGAGCAGTTCTTC. It translates to CASSLLAGPYNEQFF.

This chain connects TRBV7-2 to TRBJ2-7; 8 bases are shared with TRBD2. The ends lost 5 bases at V and 4 bases at J; junction bases unmatched: 10. Germline loops: CDR1 SGHTA, CDR2 FQGNSA. The CDR3 length is 15 residues. This CDR3 is CASSARPSGFYEQYF. The CDR3 DNA reads as TGTGCCAGCAGCGCACGACCTAGCGGGTTTTACGAGCAGTACTTC.

The rearrangement joins TRBV2 to TRBJ2-1; 10 bases fit TRBD2. Trimming at V came to 3 bases and at J to 6 bases, leaving 5 bases not matched to a gene. The CDR3 loop spans 15 amino acids. Germline loops: CDR1 SNHLY, CDR2 FYNNEI. The CDR3, as DNA: TGTGCCAGCAGTGAGGGGACTAGCGAGTTCAATGAGCAGTTCTTC. Its protein is CASSEGTSEFNEQFF.

As to this clone: The sample holds other DNA sequences that translate to the same CDR3. The gene calls are TRBV14 and TRBJ2-3; 10 bases align to TRBD2. Per germline, CDR1 SGHDN and CDR2 FVKESK. The trim removed 4 bases at V and 2 bases at J, leaving 12 bases unmatched. This CDR3 is 18 amino acids long. In nucleotides, the CDR3 is TGTGCCAGCAGCCCCCAGGGCAGCGGGAGGGCCATCACAGATACGCAGTATTTT. Translation: CASSPQGSGRAITDTQYF.

V usage is TRBV7-2 and J usage is TRBJ1-5, with a weak D call TRBD1 (5 bases). This CDR3 spans 15 amino acids. Per the germline V gene, CDR1 is SGHTA and CDR2 is FQGNSA. V was shortened by 1 base and J by 0 bases, with 7 bases between the two germline ends. The CDR3 nucleotides are TGTGCCAGCAGCTTAGGGGGACTTAGCAATCAGCCCCAGCATTTT. Translating gives CASSLGGLSNQPQHF.

The V call is TRBV11-2, the J call TRBJ2-1, with TRBD1 matching 8 bases. J was trimmed by 9 bases and V by 1 base; bases with no gene match: 8. CDR3 length: 15 amino acids. CDR1 and CDR2 from the germline V gene are SGHAT and FQNNGV. CDR3 coding DNA: TGTGCCAGCAGCTTAGGGGCAGGGGGCTATGGTGAGCAGTTCTTC. Translating it yields CASSLGAGGYGEQFF. Using reference TRBV11-2 and TRBJ2-1 for the parts outside the CDR3, the full variable domain is EAGVAQSPRYKIIEKRQSVAFWCNPISGHATLYWYQQILGQGPKLLIQFQNNGVVDDSQLPKDRFSAERLKGVDSTLKIQPAKLEDSAVYLCASSLGAGGYGEQFFGPGTRLTVL.

The chain has TRBV30 and TRBJ1-2, with 8 nucleotides matching TRBD1. The V gene end was trimmed by 4 bases and the J gene end by 3 bases; junction bases not matched to a gene: 7. Germline V gene data show CDR1 as GTSNPN and CDR2 as SVGIG (reference sequence). CDR3 length: 14 residues. The CDR3 nucleotides read TGTGCCTGGACCCCGACAGGGGAGGACTATGGCTACACCTTC. This encodes CAWTPTGEDYGYTF.